This TCR beta chain was retrieved from a study of T cell clones after liver transplantation. For the study at large: Post-transplant blood was tracked for graft-donor-reactive T cell clones identified in a pre-transplant mixed lymphocyte reaction. Study observations and caveats: Compared with third party-reactive sequences, donor-reactive ones declined more, independent of withdrawal success.

Regarding this clone: Its target is not known.

Data came from immunoSEQ multiplex PCR; TCRdb stores just in-frame clones and leaves some out. The data show fewer than 20,000 clones, around 87% seen once. Germline V CDR1 and CDR2: MNHEY, SMNVEV (reference sequence). Trimming removed 3 bases at V and 1 base at J, with 6 bases between. The CDR3 has 14 amino acids. The clonotype comes from a human patient who received a liver transplant. Certain T cells may be donor cells from the graft. The specimen comprised CD8+ T cells from blood, sampled approximately 3.5 years after liver transplant. The V and J genes are TRBV27 and TRBJ2-2; no firm D call. The CDR3 loop is CASSFIGNTGELFF. The CDR3 DNA reads as TGTGCCAGCAGTTTCATCGGGAACACCGGGGAGCTGTTTTTT.